The entry below gives a single TCR beta chain sequence along with its context. No antigen is known for it. The study ran its PCR with 60 Vbeta and 13 Jbeta primers. The repertoire was sequenced with immunoSEQ multiplex PCR; TCRdb's copy has only in-frame clones and lacks some. The data hold approximately 150,000 clones, with roughly 66% observed a single time. The record originates from a study of cytomegalovirus exposure and HLA in healthy donors. CDR3 length equals 15 residues. CDR1 and CDR2 from the germline V gene are SGHTA and FQGTGA. The V end lost 2 bases, the J end lost 6 bases, and 14 bases lay between the germline ends. Study conclusions and caveats: In a later analysis, HLA-associated beta chains showed higher expansion and lower generation probabilities than comparable chains. Presence/absence analysis assumed near-uniform sequencing depth across donors.

The clonotype comes from a woman aged 18 to 35 in good health and CMV-seronegative. This sequence joins TRBV7-3 and TRBJ2-1, with a weak D call TRBD2 (6 bases). Sequencing was performed on PBMCs. The CDR3 sequence: CASSLEAAGFNEQFF. For the CDR3, the DNA is TGTGCCAGCAGCTTAGAGGCGGCGGGGTTCAATGAGCAGTTCTTC.